The 31 T cell receptor beta chains presented below share a single source sample, sequenced in a study of blood T cell repertoires in COVID-19. The assay was immunoSEQ multiplex PCR, and TCRdb's table has in-frame clones only and misses some. The data contain some 300,000 clones, 70% to 90% of them singletons. The sample consisted of PBMCs or T cells enriched from blood (not recorded which). These receptors all stem from a man aged 25 to 40 who had recovered from COVID-19.

This chain connects TRBV28 to TRBJ2-3; possible D gene TRBD1, 5 bases. The V gene's germline CDR1 is MDHEN and CDR2 SYDVKM. Trimming took 5 bases from V and 3 from J, leaving 12 bases between them. This CDR3 is 14 amino acids long. The CDR3 sequence: CASSPQGATDTQYF. The DNA for the CDR3 is TGTGCCAGCAGTCCTCAGGGCGCGACAGATACGCAGTATTTT.

This clone was counted once. The chain is built from TRBV19 and TRBJ1-3; 7 bases align to TRBD1. The V gene end was trimmed by 3 bases and the J gene end by 4 bases; junction bases not matched to a gene: 9. From germline, CDR1 is LNHDA and CDR2 SQIVND (reference sequence). CDR3 length: 16 residues. In DNA form, the CDR3 reads TGTGCCAGTAGTATGCAAACTACAGGGGACGGAAACACCATATATTTT. This encodes CASSMQTTGDGNTIYF. The full variable domain, completed using reference TRBV19 and TRBJ1-3, is DGGITQSPKYLFRKEGQNVTLSCEQNLNHDAMYWYRQDPGQGLRLIYYSQIVNDFQKGDIAEGYSVSREKKESFPLTVTSAQKNPTAFYLCASSMQTTGDGNTIYFGEGSWLTVV.

This sequence joins TRBV18 and TRBJ2-1; TRBD2 matches at 12 bases. The CDR3 has 16 residues. Germline-derived CDR1 and CDR2 are KGHSH and LQKENI. V lost 6 bases to trimming and J lost 8 bases; unmatched junction nucleotides: 11. The CDR3 bases are TGTGCCAGCTCCCCGGCGGACCGACTAGCGGGAGATGAGCAGTTCTTC. Amino acid sequence: CASSPADRLAGDEQFF.

The rearrangement joins TRBV7-9 to TRBJ1-4; a weak D match, TRBD1 (6 bases). The CDR3 totals 15 residues. With 5 bases removed from V and 3 bases from J, the gap between germline ends came to 13 bases. The V gene's germline CDR1 is SEHNR and CDR2 FQNEAQ (reference sequence). DNA for the CDR3: TGTGCCAGCAGCAGACAGGTGATCGCTAATGAAAAACTGTTTTTT. It encodes CASSRQVIANEKLFF.

The rearrangement joins TRBV11-2 to TRBJ1-5, with 7 nucleotides matching TRBD1. Germline V gene lookup returns CDR1 SGHAT and CDR2 FQNNGV. After removal of 3 bases from V and 5 bases from J, the junction contained 4 bases not matched to a gene. The CDR3 extends over 14 amino acids. The CDR3 here is CASSFTGAHQPQHF. The CDR3 DNA sequence: TGTGCCAGCAGCTTCACAGGGGCCCATCAGCCCCAGCATTTT. Full variable domain (rest looked up from reference TRBV11-2 and TRBJ1-5): EAGVAQSPRYKIIEKRQSVAFWCNPISGHATLYWYQQILGQGPKLLIQFQNNGVVDDSQLPKDRFSAERLKGVDSTLKIQPAKLEDSAVYLCASSFTGAHQPQHFGDGTRLSIL.

This chain links TRBV2 with TRBJ1-1; D call uncertain. The ends were cut back, 7 bases at V and 0 bases at J, with 12 bases in the middle. The CDR3 contains 14 residues. Germline V CDR1 and CDR2: SNHLY, FYNNEI. The CDR3, as DNA: TGTGCCAGCATCCTACATAGCCTGAACACTGAAGCTTTCTTT. Protein sequence: CASILHSLNTEAFF.

The chain employs TRBV5-1 and TRBJ1-3; tentative D call: TRBD1 (5 bases). V was cut by 2 bases and J by 0 bases, with 12 bases left in between. The V gene's germline CDR1 is SGHRS and CDR2 YFSETQ. CDR3 length: 16 residues. Here the CDR3 reads CASSFQGPVSGNTIYF. CDR3 coding DNA: TGCGCCAGCAGCTTCCAGGGCCCCGTCTCTGGAAACACCATATATTTT.

The chain joins TRBV11-2 to TRBJ1-5, with D tentatively TRBD1 (5 bases). V lost 1 base and J lost 7, with 11 bases in between. Per germline, CDR1 SGHAT and CDR2 FQNNGV. The CDR3 is made up of 14 amino acids. The CDR3 region is CASSLVNGQQPQHF. The CDR3 nucleotides read TGTGCCAGCAGCTTAGTGAACGGACAACAGCCCCAGCATTTT.

The chain uses TRBV4-1 and TRBJ2-7; TRBD1 matches 12 bases. The CDR3 is 14 residues long. CDR1 and CDR2 (germline): MGHRA, YSYEKL. The V gene end was trimmed by 6 bases and the J gene end by 4 bases; junction bases not matched to a gene: 4. The CDR3 protein is CASSWDRGRYEQYF. The DNA for the CDR3 is TGCGCCAGCAGTTGGGACAGGGGGCGTTACGAGCAGTACTTC.

The chain links TRBV28 to TRBJ1-3; 7 nucleotides align to TRBD1. V lost 4 bases and J lost 4; bases outside the gene matches: 4. The CDR3 covers 14 residues. The germline gives CDR1 MDHEN, CDR2 SYDVKM. The CDR3 protein is CASSSTGEGNTIYF. The CDR3 DNA follows: TGTGCCAGCAGTTCTACAGGGGAAGGAAACACCATATATTTT.

The rearrangement joins TRBV6-1 to TRBJ1-5, with D tentatively TRBD1 (6 bases). This CDR3 contains 15 residues. V was clipped by 1 base and J by 4 bases, with 11 bases between them. Germline lookup yields CDR1 MNHNS and CDR2 SASEGT. The CDR3 loop is CASSEVGHPNQPQHF. CDR3 sequence (DNA): TGTGCCAGCAGTGAAGTGGGACACCCGAATCAGCCCCAGCATTTT.

This rearrangement joins TRBV11-2 to TRBJ2-7, with D maybe TRBD1 (5 bases). This CDR3 comprises 16 residues. In germline, CDR1 is SGHAT, CDR2 FQNNGV. V shed 5 bases and J shed 0 bases, with 17 bases lying between them. CDR3 in amino acids: CASSPIRGFSSYEQYF. In nucleotides, the CDR3 is TGTGCCAGCAGCCCCATTAGGGGTTTCAGCTCCTACGAGCAGTACTTC.

The J gene is TRBJ1-2, the V gene TRBV18, with a tentative D call TRBD1 (5 bases). V lost 5 bases to trimming and J lost 3 bases, with 13 bases between them. This CDR3 is built from 14 residues. Per the germline V gene, CDR1 is KGHSH and CDR2 is LQKENI. CDR3 amino acids: CASSTAGWDYGYTF. DNA for the CDR3: TGTGCCAGCTCAACCGCAGGGTGGGACTATGGCTACACCTTC. The full variable domain, rest sourced from reference TRBV18 and TRBJ1-2, is NAGVMQNPRHLVRRRGQEARLRCSPMKGHSHVYWYRQLPEEGLKFMVYLQKENIIDESGMPKERFSAEFPKEGPSILRIQQVVRGDSAAYFCASSTAGWDYGYTFGSGTRLTVV.

CDR3 sequence: CASSPSEHGGYTF. Here the CDR3 DNA reads TGTGCCAGCAGTCCAAGCGAACATGGGGGCTACACCTTC. V and J are TRBV6-5 and TRBJ1-2, with unresolved D. The CDR3 has 13 amino acids. V lost 5 bases and J lost 8, with 15 bases in between. CDR1 and CDR2 (germline): MNHEY, SVGAGI.

About this clone: The junction differs from germline at one of its ends, possibly a read error. This sequence joins TRBV7-9 and TRBJ1-1; D gene uncertain. The V gene's germline CDR1 is SEHNR and CDR2 FQNEAQ (reference sequence). This CDR3 spans 15 amino acids. The CDR3 loop is CASSLAHGGNTEAFF. The CDR3 bases are TGTGCCAGCAGCCTAGCACACGGAGGGAACACTGAAGCTTTCTTT.

This chain joins TRBV3-1 (or the pseudogene TRBV3-2) and TRBJ1-4, with 8 nucleotides matching TRBD1. The junction had 11 bases not matched to a gene; V was cut back by 4 bases and J by 10 bases. The CDR3 is 15 residues long. Germline CDR1 and CDR2: LGHDT and YNNKEL (reference sequence). The CDR3 bases are TGTGCCAGCAGCCCCGACGGGGGACAGGCATTAAAACTGTTTTTT. It is translated as CASSPDGGQALKLFF.

The chain employs TRBV4-1 and TRBJ1-5; D is perhaps TRBD1 (6 bases). Germline V gene data show CDR1 as MGHRA and CDR2 as YSYEKL. The V gene lost 0 bases and the J gene lost 3 bases, with 15 bases spanning the gap. There are 17 residues in the CDR3. This CDR3 is CASSQDQAGVINQPQHF. The DNA for the CDR3 is TGCGCCAGCAGCCAAGATCAAGCAGGGGTTATCAATCAGCCCCAGCATTTT.

This sequence joins TRBV7-8 and TRBJ1-1; 8 bases fit TRBD1. V was pared by 1 base and J by 5 bases, with 6 bases of the junction left unmatched. Looked up from germline, CDR1 is SGHVS and CDR2 is FQNEAQ. The CDR3 runs to 15 residues. This CDR3 reads CASSLDRQGRTEAFF. The CDR3 DNA reads TGTGCCAGCAGCTTAGACAGACAGGGGAGAACTGAAGCTTTCTTT.

V gene TRBV6-5 combines with J gene TRBJ2-7; TRBD1 matches at 8 bases. The CDR3 sequence is 14 residues long. Unmatched junction bases numbered 8, after V lost 6 bases and J lost 4 bases. The germline CDR1 and CDR2 sequences are MNHEY and SVGAGI. The CDR3 coding sequence is TGTGCCAGCAGCTACAGGGGGTCGGGGTACGAGCAGTACTTC. As protein: CASSYRGSGYEQYF.

V and J are TRBV6-4 and TRBJ1-1; 8 bases are a match to TRBD1. The CDR3 is 15 amino acids. V lost 6 bases, J lost 5 bases, and 11 bases stayed unmatched. Germline V gene sequence: CDR1 MRHNA, CDR2 SNTAGT. The CDR3 bases are TGTGCCAGCAGACACATTACAGGGGGGGATACTGAAGCTTTCTTT. Amino acid sequence: CASRHITGGDTEAFF.

V is TRBV3-1 (or the pseudogene TRBV3-2) and J is TRBJ1-4; maybe TRBD1 (5 bases). Trimming removed 4 bases at V and 8 bases at J, with 14 bases between. This CDR3 contains 14 residues. In germline, CDR1 is LGHDT, CDR2 YNNKEL (reference sequence). As DNA, the CDR3 is TGTGCCAGCAGCCTGACGGGGGGGGAAGAAAAACTGTTTTTT. This sequence encodes CASSLTGGEEKLFF.

The genes are TRBV6-5 and TRBJ2-7, with 9 nucleotides matching TRBD1. Trimming removed 6 bases from V and 7 bases from J; junction bases left unmatched: 13. Germline CDR1 reads MNHEY; CDR2 reads SVGAGI. This CDR3 region has 15 residues. This CDR3 reads CASRSDRGSVGEQYF. The CDR3 bases are TGTGCCAGCAGATCGGACAGGGGCTCCGTAGGGGAGCAGTACTTC.

The chain couples TRBV6-5 to TRBJ1-1; TRBD1 aligns across 8 bases. The length of the CDR3 is 14 residues. The germline V gene has CDR1 MNHEY and CDR2 SVGAGI. After removal of 5 bases from V and 6 bases from J, the junction contained 8 bases not matched to a gene. CDR3 nucleotide sequence: TGTGCCAGCAGTCCGCGGACAGGGCAGGCTGAAGCTTTCTTT. As protein: CASSPRTGQAEAFF.

This chain connects TRBV4-1 to TRBJ1-2; TRBD1 matches 9 bases. V lost 4 bases and J lost 3; bases outside the gene matches: 15. This CDR3 comprises 18 residues. From germline, CDR1 is MGHRA and CDR2 YSYEKL. This CDR3 is CASSPIFSRDRAYYGYTF. The DNA for the CDR3 is TGCGCCAGCAGCCCCATATTCAGCCGGGACAGGGCGTACTATGGCTACACCTTC.

The chain combines TRBV7-2 with TRBJ1-4; no reliable D call. Trimming pared 1 base from V and 5 bases from J, leaving 11 bases between. Germline CDR1 and CDR2: SGHTA and FQGNSA. The CDR3 length is 15 residues. CDR3 in amino acids: CASSLVAVLNEKLFF. For the CDR3, the DNA is TGTGCCAGCAGCTTAGTCGCGGTCCTGAATGAAAAACTGTTTTTT. Looking up the rest from reference TRBV7-2 and TRBJ1-4 gives the full variable domain: GAGVSQSPSNKVTEKGKDVELRCDPISGHTALYWYRQSLGQGLEFLIYFQGNSAPDKSGLPSDRFSAERTGGSVSTLTIQRTQQEDSAVYLCASSLVAVLNEKLFFGSGTQLSVL.

This chain joins TRBV7-9 and TRBJ1-2; 7 nucleotides line up with TRBD1. V gave up 5 bases and J gave up 4 bases; unmatched junction bases: 4. Germline assignment: CDR1 SEHNR and CDR2 FQNEAQ (reference sequence). The CDR3 is made up of 13 amino acids. The CDR3 loop is CASSTRTGYGYTF. CDR3 nucleotide sequence: TGTGCCAGCAGCACCAGGACAGGCTATGGCTACACCTTC.

The rearrangement uses TRBV11-3 and TRBJ2-2; tentatively, D is TRBD2 (5 bases). Germline assignment: CDR1 SGHNT and CDR2 YENEEA. The CDR3 extends over 16 amino acids. Trimming removed 1 base at V and 5 bases at J, with 14 bases between. The CDR3 protein is CASSLVAGSITGELFF. CDR3 DNA: TGTGCCAGCAGCTTAGTGGCGGGTTCCATTACCGGGGAGCTGTTTTTT. The variable domain in full, completed from reference TRBV11-3 and TRBJ2-2, reads EAGVVQSPRYKIIEKKQPVAFWCNPISGHNTLYWYLQNLGQGPELLIRYENEEAVDDSQLPKDRFSAERLKGVDSTLKIQPAELGDSAVYLCASSLVAGSITGELFFGEGSRLTVL.

The CDR3 here is CASKIQGEWNQPQHF. Here the CDR3 DNA reads TGTGCCAGTAAGATACAGGGGGAGTGGAATCAGCCCCAGCATTTT. The chain employs TRBV19 and TRBJ1-5, with 8 bases aligning to TRBD1. The CDR3 runs 15 residues. The J segment lost 4 bases and the V segment lost 7 bases, leaving 9 bases of the junction unmatched. Germline V gives CDR1 LNHDA, CDR2 SQIVND (reference sequence).

The V call is TRBV10-3, the J call TRBJ1-2; 7 positions match TRBD1. Germline V gene lookup returns CDR1 ENHRY and CDR2 SYGVKD. The J segment lost 8 bases and the V segment lost 3 bases, leaving 9 bases of the junction unmatched. This CDR3 comprises 14 residues. The chain's CDR3 is CAISDTGVNRGYTF. DNA for the CDR3: TGTGCCATCAGTGATACAGGGGTGAATCGGGGCTACACCTTC.

J is TRBJ2-7 and V is TRBV10-3, with TRBD2 matching 9 bases. Germline V CDR1 and CDR2: ENHRY, SYGVKD. This CDR3 contains 15 residues. With V trimmed by 3 bases and J by 6 bases, 9 bases remained unmatched. The CDR3 nucleotides are TGTGCCATCAGTGAATTTGAGCGGGGGGTCCCCGAGCAGTACTTC. Translating it yields CAISEFERGVPEQYF.

V and J are TRBV19 and TRBJ1-1; the D gene is possibly TRBD1 (6 bases). The ends were cut back, 5 bases at V and 3 bases at J, with 16 bases in the middle. Germline CDR1 is LNHDA and CDR2 is SQIVND (reference sequence). The CDR3 is 15 amino acids. This CDR3 reads CASSDTGSGDTEAFF. Written as DNA, the CDR3 is TGTGCCAGTAGTGACACAGGGTCTGGGGACACTGAAGCTTTCTTT.